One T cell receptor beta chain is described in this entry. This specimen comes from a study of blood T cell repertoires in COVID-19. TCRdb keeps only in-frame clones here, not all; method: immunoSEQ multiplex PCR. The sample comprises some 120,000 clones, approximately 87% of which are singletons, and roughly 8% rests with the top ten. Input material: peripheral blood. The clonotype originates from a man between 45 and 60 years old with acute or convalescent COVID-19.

CDR3 residues: CASSVDGTDTQYF. The CDR3 DNA is TGTGCCAGCAGCGTAGACGGGACAGATACGCAGTATTTT. The rearrangement joins TRBV9 to TRBJ2-3; no clear D. This CDR3 comprises 13 residues. Germline V gene data show CDR1 as SGDLS and CDR2 as YYNGEE. V shed 0 bases and J shed 3 bases, with 5 bases lying between them.